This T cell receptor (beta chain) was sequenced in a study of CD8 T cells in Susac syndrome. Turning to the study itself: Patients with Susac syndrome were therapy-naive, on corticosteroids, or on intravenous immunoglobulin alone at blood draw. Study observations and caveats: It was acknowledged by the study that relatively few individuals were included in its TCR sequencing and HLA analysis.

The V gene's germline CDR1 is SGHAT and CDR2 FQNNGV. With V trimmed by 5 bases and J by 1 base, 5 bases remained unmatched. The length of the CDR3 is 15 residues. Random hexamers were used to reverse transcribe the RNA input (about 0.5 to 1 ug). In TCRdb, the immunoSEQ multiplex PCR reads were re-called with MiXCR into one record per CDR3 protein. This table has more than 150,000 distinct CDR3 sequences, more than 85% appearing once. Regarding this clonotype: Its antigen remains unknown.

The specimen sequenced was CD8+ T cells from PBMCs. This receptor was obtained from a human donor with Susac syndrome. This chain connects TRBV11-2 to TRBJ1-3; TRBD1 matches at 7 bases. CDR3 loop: CASSADRTSGNTIYF. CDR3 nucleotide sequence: TGTGCCAGCAGCGCGGACAGGACATCTGGAAACACCATATATTTT.